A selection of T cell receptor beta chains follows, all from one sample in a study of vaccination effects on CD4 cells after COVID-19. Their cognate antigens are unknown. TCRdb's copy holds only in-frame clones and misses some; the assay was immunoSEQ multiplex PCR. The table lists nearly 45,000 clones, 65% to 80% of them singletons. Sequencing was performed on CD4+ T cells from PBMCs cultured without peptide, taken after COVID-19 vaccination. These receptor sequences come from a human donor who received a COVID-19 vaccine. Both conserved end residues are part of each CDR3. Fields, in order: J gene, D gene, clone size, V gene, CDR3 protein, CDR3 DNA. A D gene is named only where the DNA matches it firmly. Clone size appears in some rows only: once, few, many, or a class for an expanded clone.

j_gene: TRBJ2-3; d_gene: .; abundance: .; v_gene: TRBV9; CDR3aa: CASSVATTDTQYF; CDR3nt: TGTGCCAGCAGCGTAGCTACTACAGATACGCAGTATTTT
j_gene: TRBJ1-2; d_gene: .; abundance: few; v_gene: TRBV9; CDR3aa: CASSVDGQRTYGYTF; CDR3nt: TGTGCCAGCAGCGTAGACGGACAGAGGACCTATGGCTACACCTTC
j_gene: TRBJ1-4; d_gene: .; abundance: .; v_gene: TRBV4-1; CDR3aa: CASSQFDRFQEKLFF; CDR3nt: TGCGCCAGCAGCCAGTTTGACAGGTTCCAGGAAAAACTGTTTTTT
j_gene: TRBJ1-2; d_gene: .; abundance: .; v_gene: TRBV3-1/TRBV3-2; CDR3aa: CASSLENKRCYTF; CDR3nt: TGTGCCAGCAGCCTTGAAAACAAGCGGTGCTACACCTTC
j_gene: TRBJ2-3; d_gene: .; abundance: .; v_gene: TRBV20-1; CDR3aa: CSASDHGLPGTDTQYF; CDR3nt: TGCAGTGCTAGTGATCATGGCTTGCCGGGCACAGATACGCAGTATTTT
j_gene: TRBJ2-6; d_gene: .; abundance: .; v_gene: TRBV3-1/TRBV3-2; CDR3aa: CASSPSFSGANVLTF; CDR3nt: TGTGCCAGCAGCCCCTCATTTTCTGGGGCCAACGTCCTGACTTTC
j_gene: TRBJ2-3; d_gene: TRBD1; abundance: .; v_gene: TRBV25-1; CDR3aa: CASTPGQNLGTQYF; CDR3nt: TGTGCCAGCACGCCGGGACAGAATTTGGGTACGCAGTATTTT
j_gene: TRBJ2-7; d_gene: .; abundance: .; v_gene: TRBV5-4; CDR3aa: CASSVLGGYEQYF; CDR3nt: TGTGCCAGCAGCGTATTGGGTGGTTACGAGCAGTACTTC
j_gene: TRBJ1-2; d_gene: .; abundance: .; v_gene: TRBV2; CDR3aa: CASSESARNHGYTF; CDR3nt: TGTGCCAGCAGTGAGTCGGCAAGAAACCATGGCTACACCTTC
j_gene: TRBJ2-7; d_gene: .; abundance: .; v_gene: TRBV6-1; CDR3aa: CASSEWSNSGTSTYEQYF; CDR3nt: TGTGCCAGCAGTGAATGGTCCAATTCCGGGACCTCAACCTACGAGCAGTACTTC
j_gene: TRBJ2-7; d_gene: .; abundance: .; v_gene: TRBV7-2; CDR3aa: CASSLGGVTGTYEQYF; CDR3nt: TGTGCCAGCAGCTTGGGGGGGGTAACAGGGACCTACGAGCAGTACTTC
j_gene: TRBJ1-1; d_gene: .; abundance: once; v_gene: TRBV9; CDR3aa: CASSAWVSEAFF; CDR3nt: TGTGCCAGCAGCGCATGGGTTTCTGAAGCTTTCTTT
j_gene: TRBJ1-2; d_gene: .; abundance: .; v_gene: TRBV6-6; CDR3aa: CASSYPTAKENYGYTF; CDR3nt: TGTGCCAGCAGTTACCCGACAGCAAAAGAAAACTATGGCTACACCTTC
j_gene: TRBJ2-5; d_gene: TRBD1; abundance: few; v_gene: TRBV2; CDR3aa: CASSLDRVLRGGETQYF; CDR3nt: TGTGCCAGCAGCTTAGACAGGGTATTACGGGGTGGGGAGACCCAGTACTTC
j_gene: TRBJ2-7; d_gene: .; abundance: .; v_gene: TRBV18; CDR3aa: CASSPAGPYEQYF; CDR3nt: TGTGCCAGCTCACCAGCGGGACCTTACGAGCAGTACTTC
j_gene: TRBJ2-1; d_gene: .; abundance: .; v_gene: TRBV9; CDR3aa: CASSLRNNEQFF; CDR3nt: TGTGCCAGCAGCCTTCGGAACAATGAGCAGTTCTTC
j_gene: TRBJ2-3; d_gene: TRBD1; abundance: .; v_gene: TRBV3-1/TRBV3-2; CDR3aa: CASSQDVRDRGSDTQYF; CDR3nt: TGTGCCAGCAGCCAAGATGTTCGGGACAGGGGATCAGATACGCAGTATTTT
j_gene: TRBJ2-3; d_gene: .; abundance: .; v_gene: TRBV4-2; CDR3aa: CASSQEPIIRATSTDTQYF; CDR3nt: TGTGCCAGCAGCCAAGAGCCCATAATAAGAGCGACTAGCACAGATACGCAGTATTTT
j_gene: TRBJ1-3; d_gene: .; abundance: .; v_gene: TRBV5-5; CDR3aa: CASSLSQGVSGNTIYF; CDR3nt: TGTGCCAGCAGCTTGTCCCAGGGCGTCTCTGGAAACACCATATATTTT
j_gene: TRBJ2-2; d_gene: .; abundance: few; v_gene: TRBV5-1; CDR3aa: CASSWGLNTGELFF; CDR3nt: TGCGCCAGCAGCTGGGGCCTCAACACCGGGGAGCTGTTTTTT
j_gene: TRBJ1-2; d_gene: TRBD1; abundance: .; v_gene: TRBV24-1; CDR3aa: CATSDGDRGYGYTF; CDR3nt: TGTGCCACCAGTGATGGAGACAGGGGCTATGGCTACACCTTC
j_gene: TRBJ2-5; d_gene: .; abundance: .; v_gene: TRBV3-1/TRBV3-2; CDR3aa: CASRAGAQETQYF; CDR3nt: TGTGCCAGCAGGGCCGGGGCCCAAGAGACCCAGTACTTC
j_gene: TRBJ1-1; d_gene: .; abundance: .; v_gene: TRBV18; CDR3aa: CASSPIVEAAEEAFF; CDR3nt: TGTGCCAGCTCACCAATCGTTGAGGCCGCGGAAGAAGCTTTCTTT
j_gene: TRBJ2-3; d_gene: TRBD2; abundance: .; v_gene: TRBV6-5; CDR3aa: CASNSAGVTDTQYF; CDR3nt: TGTGCCAGCAATTCAGCGGGAGTGACAGATACGCAGTATTTT
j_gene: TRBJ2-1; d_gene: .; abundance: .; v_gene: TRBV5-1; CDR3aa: CASSLGDIYNEQFF; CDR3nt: TGCGCCAGCAGCTTGGGGGACATCTACAATGAGCAGTTCTTC
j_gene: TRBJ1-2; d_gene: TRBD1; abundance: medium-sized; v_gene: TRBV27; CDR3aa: CASSFADRANYGYTF; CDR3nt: TGTGCCAGCAGTTTTGCAGACAGGGCTAACTATGGCTACACCTTC
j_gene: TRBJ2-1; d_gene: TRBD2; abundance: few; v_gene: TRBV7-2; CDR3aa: CASSLSTSGGLEQFF; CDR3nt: TGTGCCAGCAGCTTATCGACTAGCGGGGGTCTTGAGCAGTTCTTC
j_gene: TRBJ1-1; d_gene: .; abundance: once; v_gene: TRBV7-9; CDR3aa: CASSFSNTEAFF; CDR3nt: TGTGCCAGCAGCTTCTCGAACACTGAAGCTTTCTTT
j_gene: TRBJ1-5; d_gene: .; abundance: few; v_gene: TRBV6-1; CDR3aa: CASSDQAYSNQPQHF; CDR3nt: TGTGCCAGCAGTGATCAGGCTTATAGCAATCAGCCCCAGCATTTT
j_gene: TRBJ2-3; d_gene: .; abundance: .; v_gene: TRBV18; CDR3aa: CASSPGGGTMDTQYF; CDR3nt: TGTGCCAGCTCACCCGGAGGGGGCACGATGGATACGCAGTATTTT
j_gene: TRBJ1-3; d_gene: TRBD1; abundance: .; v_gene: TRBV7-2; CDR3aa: CASSPGTGADTIYF; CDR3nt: TGTGCCAGCAGCCCAGGGACAGGGGCAGACACCATATATTTT
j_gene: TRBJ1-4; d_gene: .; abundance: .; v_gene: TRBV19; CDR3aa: CASSTLSVSNEKLFF; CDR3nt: TGTGCCAGTAGTACCCTCAGCGTGAGTAATGAAAAACTGTTTTTT
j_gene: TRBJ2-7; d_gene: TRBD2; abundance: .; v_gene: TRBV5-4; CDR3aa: CASSLPTLAGSYEQYF; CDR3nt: TGTGCCAGCAGCCTACCTACTCTAGCGGGCTCCTACGAGCAGTACTTC
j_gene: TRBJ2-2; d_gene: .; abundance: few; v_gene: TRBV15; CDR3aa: CATSGDISGVAGELFF; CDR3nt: TGTGCCACCAGCGGGGACATTTCAGGGGTGGCCGGGGAGCTGTTTTTT
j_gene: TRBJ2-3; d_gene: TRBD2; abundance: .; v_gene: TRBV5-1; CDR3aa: CASGTSGTDTQYF; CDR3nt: TGCGCCAGCGGGACTAGCGGCACAGATACGCAGTATTTT
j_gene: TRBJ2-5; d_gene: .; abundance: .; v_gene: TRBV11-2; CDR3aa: CASSLTERGQETQYF; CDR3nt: TGTGCCAGCAGCTTAACAGAAAGGGGCCAAGAGACCCAGTACTTC